Described below is a single T cell receptor beta chain sequence and its context. TCRdb ran MiXCR on the RT-PCR reads and lists one entry per CDR3 protein. The repertoire holds about a million distinct CDR3 sequences, with approximately 18% as singletons. The CDR3 spans 14 residues. The V end lost 6 bases, the J end lost 2 bases, and 13 bases lay between the germline ends. This entry comes from a study of patients and donors after allogeneic stem cell transplantation. The rearrangement joins TRBV12-3 or TRBV12-4 to TRBJ2-5; D gene unclear. This sequence was found in a human donor who was either an allogeneic HSCT recipient or a stem cell or donor lymphocyte infusion donor (not recorded which). It is not recorded whose cells these are; they may come from a transplant donor. Input material: blood, either unsorted or a sorted T cell fraction (not recorded which). This chain's CDR3 is CASSPVEPQETQYF. The CDR3 nucleotides read TGTGCCAGCAGCCCCGTTGAGCCTCAAGAGACCCAGTACTTC.